This TCR beta chain was obtained from a study of shared clonotypes between healthy human individuals. Study results and limitations: Sampling was confined to blood; repertoires within tissues likely differ.

TCRdb keeps only in-frame clones here, not all; method: immunoSEQ multiplex PCR. The sample comprises 2 million to 3 million clones, approximately 93% of which are singletons, and about 0.38% rests with the top ten. The CDR3 runs to 11 residues. The germline V and J ends were trimmed by 1 base and 6 bases, with 6 bases remaining between them. Per the germline V gene, CDR1 is DFQATT and CDR2 is SNEGSKA (reference sequence). In regard to this clone: Its antigen is still unknown.

This TCR came from a man younger than 35 in good health. Some clones in this sample may be carry-over from other donors' samples. This sequence joins TRBV20-1 and TRBJ1-1; D remains unclear. The specimen sequenced was naive CD4+ T cells from PBMCs. Subset: CD45RA+ positively selected. CDR3 protein: CSARVWAEAFF. DNA for the CDR3: TGCAGTGCTAGAGTATGGGCTGAAGCTTTCTTT.